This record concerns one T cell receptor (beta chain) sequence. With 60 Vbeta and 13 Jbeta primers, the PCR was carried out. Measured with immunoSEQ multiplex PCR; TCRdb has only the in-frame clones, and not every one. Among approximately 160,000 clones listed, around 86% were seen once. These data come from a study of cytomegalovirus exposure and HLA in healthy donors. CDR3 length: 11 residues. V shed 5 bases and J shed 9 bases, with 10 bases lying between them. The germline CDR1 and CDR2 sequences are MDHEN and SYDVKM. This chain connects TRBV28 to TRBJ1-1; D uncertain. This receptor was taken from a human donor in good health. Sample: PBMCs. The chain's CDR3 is CASSPTTQAFF. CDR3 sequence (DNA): TGTGCCAGCAGTCCCACAACGCAAGCTTTCTTT.